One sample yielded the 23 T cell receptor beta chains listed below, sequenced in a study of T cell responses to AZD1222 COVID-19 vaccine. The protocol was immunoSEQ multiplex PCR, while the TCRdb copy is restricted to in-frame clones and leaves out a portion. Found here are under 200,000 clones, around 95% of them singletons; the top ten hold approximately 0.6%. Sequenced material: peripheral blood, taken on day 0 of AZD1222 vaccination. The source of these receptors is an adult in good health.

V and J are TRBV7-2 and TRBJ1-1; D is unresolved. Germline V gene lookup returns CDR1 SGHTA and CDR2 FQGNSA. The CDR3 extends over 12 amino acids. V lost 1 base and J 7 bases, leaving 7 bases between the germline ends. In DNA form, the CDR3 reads TGTGCCAGCAGCTTAGTTCCCTATGAAGCTTTCTTT. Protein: CASSLVPYEAFF.

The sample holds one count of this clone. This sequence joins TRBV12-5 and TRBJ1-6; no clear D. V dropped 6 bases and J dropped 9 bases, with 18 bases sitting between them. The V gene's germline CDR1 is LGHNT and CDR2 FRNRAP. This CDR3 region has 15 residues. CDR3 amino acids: CASGQPLLLGSPLHF. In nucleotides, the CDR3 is TGTGCTAGTGGCCAACCCTTATTGTTAGGTTCACCCCTCCACTTT.

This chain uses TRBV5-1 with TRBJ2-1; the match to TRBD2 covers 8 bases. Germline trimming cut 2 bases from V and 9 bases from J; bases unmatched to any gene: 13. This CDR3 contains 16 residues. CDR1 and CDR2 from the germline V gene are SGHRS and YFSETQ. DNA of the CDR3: TGCGCCAGCAGCTTTTCGGGGACTAGTCAACACGGTGAGCAGTTCTTC. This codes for CASSFSGTSQHGEQFF.

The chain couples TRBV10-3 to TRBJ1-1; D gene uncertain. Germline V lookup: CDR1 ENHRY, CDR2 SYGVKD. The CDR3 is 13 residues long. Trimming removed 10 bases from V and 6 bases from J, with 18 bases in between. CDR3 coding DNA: TGTGCCACCACGTGGAGGGAGGGCCCTGAAGCTTTCTTT. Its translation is CATTWREGPEAFF.

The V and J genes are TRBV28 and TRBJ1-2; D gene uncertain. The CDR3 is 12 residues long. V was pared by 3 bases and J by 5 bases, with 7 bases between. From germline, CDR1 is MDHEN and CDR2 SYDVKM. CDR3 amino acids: CASSFKVYGYTF. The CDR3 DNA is TGTGCCAGCAGTTTCAAAGTATATGGCTACACCTTC.

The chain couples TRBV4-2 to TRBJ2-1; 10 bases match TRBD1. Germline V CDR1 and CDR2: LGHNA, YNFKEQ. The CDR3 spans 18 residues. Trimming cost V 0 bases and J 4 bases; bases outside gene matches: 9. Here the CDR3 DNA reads TGTGCCAGCAGCCAAGATGCCCCCGGGACAGGGGCATACAATGAGCAGTTCTTC. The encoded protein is CASSQDAPGTGAYNEQFF.

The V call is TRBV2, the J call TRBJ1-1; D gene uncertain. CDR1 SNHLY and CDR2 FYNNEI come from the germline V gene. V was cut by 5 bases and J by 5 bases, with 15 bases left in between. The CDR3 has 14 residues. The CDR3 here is CASSPTSRRTEAFF. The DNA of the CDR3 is TGTGCCAGCAGTCCAACAAGTCGTCGGACTGAAGCTTTCTTT.

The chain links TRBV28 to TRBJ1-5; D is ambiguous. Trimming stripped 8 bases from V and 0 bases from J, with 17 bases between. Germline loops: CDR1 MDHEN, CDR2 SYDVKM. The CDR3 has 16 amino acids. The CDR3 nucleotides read TGTGCCAGCGGCAGGACGGATCCTTATAGCAATCAGCCCCAGCATTTT. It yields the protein CASGRTDPYSNQPQHF. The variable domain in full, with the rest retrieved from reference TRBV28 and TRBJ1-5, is DVKVTQSSRYLVKRTGEKVFLECVQDMDHENMFWYRQDPGLGLRLIYFSYDVKMKEKGDIPEGYSVSREKKERFSLILESASTNQTSMYLCASGRTDPYSNQPQHFGDGTRLSIL.

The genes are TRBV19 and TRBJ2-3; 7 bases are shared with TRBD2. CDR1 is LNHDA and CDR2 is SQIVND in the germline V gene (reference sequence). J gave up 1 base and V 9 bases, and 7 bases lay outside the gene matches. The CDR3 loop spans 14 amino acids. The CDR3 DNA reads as TGTGCCAGCTCAGTCCTAGCGGGCACAGATACGCAGTATTTT. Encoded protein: CASSVLAGTDTQYF.

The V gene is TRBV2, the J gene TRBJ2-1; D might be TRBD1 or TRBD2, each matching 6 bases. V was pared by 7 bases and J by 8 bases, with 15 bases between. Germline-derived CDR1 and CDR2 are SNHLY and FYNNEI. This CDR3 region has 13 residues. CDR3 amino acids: CASTVRGPYEQFF. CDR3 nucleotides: TGTGCCAGCACCGTTCGGGGGCCCTATGAGCAGTTCTTC.

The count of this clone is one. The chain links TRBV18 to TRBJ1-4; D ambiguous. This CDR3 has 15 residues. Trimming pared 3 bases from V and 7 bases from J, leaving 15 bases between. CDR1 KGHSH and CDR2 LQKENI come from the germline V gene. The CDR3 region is CASSPEPRRGEKLFF. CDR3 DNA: TGTGCCAGCTCACCCGAGCCGAGGAGAGGTGAAAAACTGTTTTTT.

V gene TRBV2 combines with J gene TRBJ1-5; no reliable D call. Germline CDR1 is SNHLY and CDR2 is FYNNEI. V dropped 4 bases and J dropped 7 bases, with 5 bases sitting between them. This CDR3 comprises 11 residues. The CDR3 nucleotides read TGTGCCAGCAGTGTAGGCCAGCCCCAGCATTTT. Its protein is CASSVGQPQHF. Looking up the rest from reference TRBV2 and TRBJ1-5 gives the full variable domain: EPEVTQTPSHQVTQMGQEVILRCVPISNHLYFYWYRQILGQKVEFLVSFYNNEISEKSEIFDDQFSVERPDGSNFTLKIRSTKLEDSAMYFCASSVGQPQHFGDGTRLSIL.

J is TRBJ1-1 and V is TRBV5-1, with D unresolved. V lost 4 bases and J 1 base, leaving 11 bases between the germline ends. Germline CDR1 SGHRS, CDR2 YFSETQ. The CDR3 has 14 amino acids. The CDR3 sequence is CASSAGPRNTEAFF. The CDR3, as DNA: TGCGCCAGCAGCGCGGGCCCCAGGAACACTGAAGCTTTCTTT.

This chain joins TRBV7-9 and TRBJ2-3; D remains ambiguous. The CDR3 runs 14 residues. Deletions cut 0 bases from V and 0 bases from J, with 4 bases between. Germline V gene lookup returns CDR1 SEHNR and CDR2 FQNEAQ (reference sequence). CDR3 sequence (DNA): TGTGCCAGCAGCTTAGCGCTAAGCACAGATACGCAGTATTTT. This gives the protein CASSLALSTDTQYF.

CDR3: CASRQGGEETQYF. The CDR3 nucleotides are TGTGCCAGCAGACAGGGAGGTGAGGAGACCCAGTACTTC. The chain combines TRBV27 with TRBJ2-5; D may correspond to TRBD1 or TRBD2 (6 bases each). V lost 6 bases to trimming and J lost 5 bases, with 13 bases between them. Germline V gives CDR1 MNHEY, CDR2 SMNVEV (reference sequence). The CDR3 runs to 13 residues.

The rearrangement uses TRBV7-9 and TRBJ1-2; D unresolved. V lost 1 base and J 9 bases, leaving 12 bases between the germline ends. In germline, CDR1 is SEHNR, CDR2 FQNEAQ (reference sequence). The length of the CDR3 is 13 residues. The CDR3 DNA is TGTGCCAGCAGCTTAGGATCGGAAGACAGCTACACCTTC. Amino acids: CASSLGSEDSYTF.

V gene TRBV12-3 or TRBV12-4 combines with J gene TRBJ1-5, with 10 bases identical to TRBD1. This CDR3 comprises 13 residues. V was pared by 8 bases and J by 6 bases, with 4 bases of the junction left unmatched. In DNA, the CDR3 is TGTGCCAGCCGGGGACAGGGGAGTCAGCCCCAGCATTTT. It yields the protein CASRGQGSQPQHF.

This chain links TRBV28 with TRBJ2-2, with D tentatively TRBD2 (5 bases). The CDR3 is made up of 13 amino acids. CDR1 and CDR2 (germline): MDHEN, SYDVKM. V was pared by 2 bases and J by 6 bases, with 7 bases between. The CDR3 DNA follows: TGTGCCAGCAGTTTACGGGGAGCCGGGGAGCTGTTTTTT. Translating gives CASSLRGAGELFF.

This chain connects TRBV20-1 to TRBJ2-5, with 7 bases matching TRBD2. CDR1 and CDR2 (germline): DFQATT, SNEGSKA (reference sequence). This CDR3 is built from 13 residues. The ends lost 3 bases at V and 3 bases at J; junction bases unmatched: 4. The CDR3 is CSASRTSKETQYF. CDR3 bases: TGCAGTGCTAGTCGGACTAGTAAAGAGACCCAGTACTTC.

CDR3 sequence reads: CASSYRLTGYTF. The CDR3 nucleotides read TGTGCCAGCAGTTACAGGTTAACTGGCTACACCTTC. The V call is TRBV28, the J call TRBJ1-2; D is possibly TRBD1 (5 bases). Germline V gene sequence: CDR1 MDHEN, CDR2 SYDVKM. The CDR3 runs to 12 residues. The V and J ends lost 4 bases and 7 bases respectively, with 10 bases between them.

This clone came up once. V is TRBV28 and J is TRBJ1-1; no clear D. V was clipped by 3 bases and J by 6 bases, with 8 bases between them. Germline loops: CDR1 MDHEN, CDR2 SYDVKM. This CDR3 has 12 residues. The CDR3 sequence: CASSFGFAEAFF. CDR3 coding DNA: TGTGCCAGCAGTTTTGGGTTCGCTGAAGCTTTCTTT.

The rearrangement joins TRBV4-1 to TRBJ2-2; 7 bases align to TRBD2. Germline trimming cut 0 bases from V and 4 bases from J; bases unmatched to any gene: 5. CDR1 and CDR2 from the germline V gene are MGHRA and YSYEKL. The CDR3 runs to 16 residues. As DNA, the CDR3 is TGCGCCAGCAGCCAAGATGGCGGGAGAGGCACCGGGGAGCTGTTTTTT. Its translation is CASSQDGGRGTGELFF.

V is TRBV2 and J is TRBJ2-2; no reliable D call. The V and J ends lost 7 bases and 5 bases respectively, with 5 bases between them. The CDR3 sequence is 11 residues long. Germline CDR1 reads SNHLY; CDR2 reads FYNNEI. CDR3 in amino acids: CASIETGELFF. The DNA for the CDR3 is TGTGCCAGCATAGAAACCGGGGAGCTGTTTTTT.